The 5 T cell receptor beta chains presented below share a single source sample, sequenced in a study of T cells in Graves' hyperthyroidism and ophthalmopathy. Regions amplified from RNA transcripts were the TCR beta CDR3 regions. Carried out on the TCR CDR3, a first-round RT-PCR used the HTBI primer set. TCRdb called the multiplex PCR reads again in MiXCR, with one record for every CDR3 protein. This sample carries a few hundred thousand distinct CDR3 sequences, 15% to 17% of them seen once, and the ten largest clones take around 7%. The sequenced sample consisted of blood. The receptors stem from a woman between 18 and 29 years old with Graves' hyperthyroidism.

V gene TRBV7-6 combines with J gene TRBJ1-5; D remains unclear. This CDR3 comprises 15 residues. V dropped 3 bases and J dropped 3 bases, with 12 bases sitting between them. Per germline, CDR1 SGHVS and CDR2 FNYEAQ. For the CDR3, the DNA is TGTGCCAGCAGCTTGGACTCAGCGTTCAATCAGCCCCAGCATTTT. Translating it yields CASSLDSAFNQPQHF.

This clonotype has only a few counts. A much larger clone is a single base away; this may be a read error. No conserved phenylalanine or tryptophan ends this CDR3, so it is likely a read error. This CDR3 is CASSLQTGNYEQYL. CDR3 DNA: TGTGCCAGCAGCCTCCAAACAGGGAACTACGAGCAGTACCTC. The chain is built from TRBV7-6 and TRBJ2-7; possible D gene TRBD1, 6 bases. The germline V and J ends were trimmed by 5 bases and 3 bases, with 14 bases remaining between them. The CDR3 has 14 amino acids. CDR1 SGHVS and CDR2 FNYEAQ come from the germline V gene.

This clonotype has ten or more counts. The chain has TRBV2 and TRBJ2-1; no clear D gene. Germline assignment: CDR1 SNHLY and CDR2 FYNNEI. The CDR3 length is 14 residues. V was trimmed by 9 bases and J by 5 bases, leaving 17 bases between them. The chain's CDR3 is CASMKLDGNNEQFF. The CDR3 coding sequence is TGTGCCAGTATGAAACTGGACGGTAACAATGAGCAGTTCTTC.

DNA of the CDR3: TGTGCCAGCAGCGGGGGGGGGCTCTATGGCTACACCTTC. It encodes CASSGGGLYGYTF. V and J are TRBV9 and TRBJ1-2; D perhaps matches TRBD1 (6 bases). The CDR3 sequence is 13 residues long. Germline loops: CDR1 SGDLS, CDR2 YYNGEE. Trimming took 3 bases from V and 4 from J, leaving 10 bases between them.

This clonotype showed up just a few times. The genes are TRBV9 and TRBJ2-7; 8 nucleotides line up with TRBD1. This CDR3 comprises 15 residues. The V and J ends lost 3 bases and 2 bases, in that order; junction bases with no gene match: 7. The germline V gene has CDR1 SGDLS and CDR2 YYNGEE. CDR3 nucleotide sequence: TGTGCCAGCAGCGAGGGACAGGCTTTTACCTACGAGCAGTACTTC. Amino acid sequence: CASSEGQAFTYEQYF.